These 32 T cell receptor beta chains originate from one sample sequenced in a study of blood T cell repertoires in COVID-19. Data came from immunoSEQ multiplex PCR; TCRdb stores just in-frame clones and leaves some out. The table records fewer than 350,000 clones, approximately 91% of them present only once. The sequenced sample was PBMCs or T cells enriched from blood (not recorded which). The receptors come from a woman in her 40s with acute COVID-19.

This clone was recorded only once. The chain recombines TRBV28 with TRBJ1-4; possible D gene TRBD1, 5 bases. V was shortened by 4 bases and J by 5 bases, with 11 bases between the two germline ends. From germline, CDR1 is MDHEN and CDR2 SYDVKM. The CDR3 loop spans 14 amino acids. CDR3 in amino acids: CASSSQGLNEKLFF. CDR3 nucleotide sequence: TGTGCCAGCAGTTCTCAGGGTCTGAATGAAAAACTGTTTTTT.

This clone occurred a few times. The chain recombines TRBV10-2 with TRBJ1-3; possibly TRBD1 for D (6 bases). Trimming took off 3 bases at V and 3 bases at J, with 6 bases between the two ends. The CDR3 length is 13 residues. Germline V CDR1 and CDR2: WSHSY, SAAADI. The CDR3 protein is CASSDRGGNTIYF. The DNA for the CDR3 is TGCGCCAGCAGTGACAGGGGTGGAAACACCATATATTTT.

J is TRBJ1-2 and V is TRBV28, with D uncertain. V was shortened by 4 bases and J by 3 bases, with 9 bases between the two germline ends. This CDR3 is built from 13 residues. Germline V gene sequence: CDR1 MDHEN, CDR2 SYDVKM. The CDR3 is CASSSGQYYGYTF. CDR3 bases: TGTGCCAGCAGTTCTGGGCAGTACTATGGCTACACCTTC.

This chain links TRBV12-5 with TRBJ2-3; D perhaps matches TRBD1 (6 bases). Germline V lookup: CDR1 LGHNT, CDR2 FRNRAP. This CDR3 comprises 15 residues. Trimming stripped 1 base from V and 6 bases from J, with 14 bases between. The CDR3: CASGLGLAGVDTQYF. The CDR3 coding sequence is TGTGCTAGTGGTTTGGGCCTAGCAGGGGTGGATACGCAGTATTTT.

This chain connects TRBV7-2 to TRBJ2-2; the D is unclear. V lost 4 bases and J lost 6, with 6 bases in between. CDR1 is SGHTA, CDR2 FQGNSA, per germline. CDR3 length equals 12 residues. This CDR3 reads CASSSLSGELFF. For the CDR3, the DNA is TGTGCCAGCAGCTCTTTATCCGGGGAGCTGTTTTTT.

The rearrangement links TRBV9 to TRBJ2-3; weak D call: TRBD1 (5 bases). V was cut by 0 bases and J by 0 bases, with 8 bases left in between. The CDR3 has 15 amino acids. Germline V gene data show CDR1 as SGDLS and CDR2 as YYNGEE. The chain's CDR3 is CASSVGGASTDTQYF. The CDR3 DNA follows: TGTGCCAGCAGCGTAGGTGGGGCTAGCACAGATACGCAGTATTTT.

V is TRBV7-2 and J is TRBJ2-3; 15 nucleotides line up with TRBD2. Per germline, CDR1 SGHTA and CDR2 FQGNSA. The V gene end was trimmed by 5 bases and the J gene end by 10 bases; junction bases not matched to a gene: 13. CDR3 length: 17 residues. The CDR3 DNA reads TGTGCCAGCAGCCCGAGGACTAGCGGGGGGGCCGCAGTGTCGCAGTATTTT. Protein: CASSPRTSGGAAVSQYF.

The CDR3 spells CASSLVGTSVQYF. CDR3 bases: TGTGCCAGCAGCTTAGTAGGGACTAGCGTTCAGTACTTC. The chain recombines TRBV7-6 with TRBJ2-5; 10 bases align to TRBD2. Looked up from germline, CDR1 is SGHVS and CDR2 is FNYEAQ. Trimming at V came to 1 base and at J to 11 bases, leaving 4 bases not matched to a gene. This CDR3 region has 13 residues.

The chain uses TRBV3-1 (or the pseudogene TRBV3-2) and TRBJ1-2; 7 nucleotides align to TRBD1. This CDR3 region has 15 residues. V dropped 0 bases and J dropped 4; count of bases not matched to a gene: 5. CDR1 is LGHDT, CDR2 YNNKEL, per germline (reference sequence). CDR3 in amino acids: CASSQELGQAYGYTF. The CDR3 coding sequence is TGTGCCAGCAGCCAAGAGCTCGGACAGGCCTATGGCTACACCTTC.

This clone was counted a few times. This chain uses TRBV6-6 with TRBJ1-2; TRBD1 is a possible D gene (5 bases). The V end lost 6 bases, the J end lost 0 bases, and 11 bases lay between the germline ends. The CDR3 is 14 residues long. Germline assignment: CDR1 MNHNY and CDR2 SVGAGI (reference sequence). The CDR3 bases are TGTGCCAGCAGCCCTACGGGGGCTAACTATGGCTACACCTTC. Residues: CASSPTGANYGYTF.

The chain employs TRBV7-2 and TRBJ2-1, with D perhaps matching TRBD2 (5 bases). V dropped 1 base and J dropped 12 bases, with 16 bases sitting between them. Germline lookup yields CDR1 SGHTA and CDR2 FQGNSA. The CDR3 has 14 residues. The CDR3, as DNA: TGTGCCAGCAGCTTAGGTAGCGTACTAAATCGGCAGTTCTTC. This translates into CASSLGSVLNRQFF.

The chain recombines TRBV27 with TRBJ1-1; TRBD1 aligns across 7 bases. CDR1 MNHEY and CDR2 SMNVEV come from the germline V gene (reference sequence). V gave up 2 bases and J gave up 10 bases; unmatched junction bases: 7. This CDR3 has 13 amino acids. CDR3 nucleotide sequence: TGTGCCAGCAGTTTAAGACAGGGCCTTATAGCTTTCTTT. Its translation is CASSLRQGLIAFF.

The genes are TRBV12-3 or TRBV12-4 and TRBJ1-2; D is unresolved. The CDR3 sequence is 13 residues long. V lost 5 bases, J lost 4 bases, and 11 bases lay in between. CDR3 residues: CASSPGWPYGYTF. CDR3 coding DNA: TGTGCCAGCAGTCCGGGATGGCCCTATGGCTACACCTTC.

The chain uses TRBV7-2 and TRBJ2-7; 12 bases map to TRBD2. The CDR3 sequence is 15 residues long. With V trimmed by 5 bases and J by 1 base, 3 bases remained unmatched. The V gene's germline CDR1 is SGHTA and CDR2 FQGNSA. The CDR3 region has the DNA TGTGCCAGCAGCAACGGACTAGCGGGATCCTACGAGCAGTACTTC. It specifies CASSNGLAGSYEQYF.

The V gene is TRBV19, the J gene TRBJ1-2, with TRBD1 matching over 7 bases. After removal of 3 bases from V and 9 bases from J, the junction contained 4 bases not matched to a gene. Looked up from germline, CDR1 is LNHDA and CDR2 is SQIVND (reference sequence). The CDR3 runs 12 residues. CDR3 sequence: CASSMTGSSYTF. CDR3 DNA sequence: TGTGCCAGTAGTATGACAGGGAGTAGCTACACCTTC.

This chain links TRBV2 with TRBJ2-5; TRBD2 aligns across 9 bases. After removal of 9 bases from V and 0 bases from J, the junction contained 8 bases not matched to a gene. Germline lookup yields CDR1 SNHLY and CDR2 FYNNEI. The CDR3 spans 15 residues. The CDR3 coding sequence is TGTGCCAGTACGCTAGCGGGGCGGGACCAAGAGACCCAGTACTTC. Translating gives CASTLAGRDQETQYF.

The chain combines TRBV28 with TRBJ2-5; 11 nucleotides align to TRBD1. CDR1 and CDR2 from the germline V gene are MDHEN and SYDVKM. The CDR3 totals 15 residues. The V and J ends lost 1 base and 4 bases, in that order; junction bases with no gene match: 2. The chain's CDR3 is CASSLSGTGGETQYF. CDR3 bases: TGTGCCAGCAGTTTATCTGGGACAGGGGGAGAGACCCAGTACTTC.

The V and J genes are TRBV28 and TRBJ1-1; 7 nucleotides match TRBD1. Germline CDR1 and CDR2: MDHEN and SYDVKM. J lost 4 bases, V lost 2 bases, and 13 bases had no gene match. The CDR3 contains 17 residues. CDR3 bases: TGTGCCAGCAGTTTACCGACAGGGTTGATGTTCGGCACTGAAGCTTTCTTT. As protein: CASSLPTGLMFGTEAFF.

As to this clone: The same CDR3 arises from other DNA sequences in this sample as well. This rearrangement joins TRBV18 to TRBJ1-1, with D possibly TRBD1 on 6 matching bases. V lost 2 bases and J 5 bases, leaving 12 bases between the germline ends. This CDR3 comprises 14 residues. CDR1 is KGHSH and CDR2 is LQKENI in the germline V gene. DNA for the CDR3: TGTGCCAGCTCACCAGACCCGAGGGGGACTGAAGCTTTCTTT. It encodes CASSPDPRGTEAFF.

The rearrangement joins TRBV10-1 to TRBJ1-3; no clear D gene. CDR1 and CDR2 (germline): WNHNN, SYGVQD (reference sequence). CDR3 length: 15 residues. Trimming removed 6 bases from V and 4 bases from J, with 16 bases in between. CDR3: CASRQATDTGNTIYF. CDR3 nucleotides: TGCGCCAGCAGGCAAGCTACAGACACCGGAAACACCATATATTTT.

This chain joins TRBV18 and TRBJ1-1, with no clear D. This CDR3 is built from 13 residues. Germline V gene lookup returns CDR1 KGHSH and CDR2 LQKENI. V gave up 5 bases and J gave up 0 bases, with 7 bases separating them. The CDR3 sequence: CASSGQLNTEAFF. In DNA form, the CDR3 reads TGTGCCAGCTCAGGGCAGCTGAACACTGAAGCTTTCTTT.

The chain is built from TRBV6-6 and TRBJ2-5; 10 positions agree with TRBD2. Germline-derived CDR1 and CDR2 are MNHNY and SVGAGI (reference sequence). The CDR3 spans 15 residues. The J segment lost 4 bases and the V segment lost 7 bases, leaving 9 bases of the junction unmatched. The CDR3 nucleotides are TGTGCCAGCACGACGAGCGGGGGGGCCGCAGAGACCCAGTACTTC. Amino acids: CASTTSGGAAETQYF.

The V gene is TRBV5-8, the J gene TRBJ1-1; 7 nucleotides align to TRBD1. The CDR3 runs to 13 residues. V was clipped by 6 bases and J by 2 bases; unmatched bases: 4. Per germline, CDR1 SGHTS and CDR2 YDEGEE. This CDR3 reads CASTYRGNTEAFF. The CDR3 DNA follows: TGTGCCAGCACCTACAGGGGTAACACTGAAGCTTTCTTT.

This clone was recorded only once. V usage is TRBV7-6 and J usage is TRBJ2-1; maybe TRBD2 (8 bases). CDR1 SGHVS and CDR2 FNYEAQ come from the germline V gene. With 5 bases removed from V and 9 bases from J, the gap between germline ends came to 20 bases. This CDR3 contains 15 residues. DNA for the CDR3: TGTGCCAGCAGCAAATCGACTAGCGAGGGGGCTGAGCAGTTCTTC. Translated: CASSKSTSEGAEQFF. The whole variable domain, filled in from reference TRBV7-6 and TRBJ2-1, reads GAGVSQSPRYKVTKRGQDVALRCDPISGHVSLYWYRQALGQGPEFLTYFNYEAQQDKSGLPNDRFSAERPEGSISTLTIQRTEQRDSAMYRCASSKSTSEGAEQFFGPGTRLTVL.

The chain employs TRBV24-1 and TRBJ2-5, with 14 bases identical to TRBD2. Germline V gives CDR1 KGHDR, CDR2 SFDVKD. J lost 5 bases, V lost 1 base, and 5 bases had no gene match. The CDR3 contains 17 residues. CDR3 DNA sequence: TGTGCCACCAGTGATTTAAGGGGGACTAGCGGGGGCGAGACCCAGTACTTC. This codes for CATSDLRGTSGGETQYF.

The CDR3 spells CASSYTGGGWYGYTF. The CDR3, as DNA: TGTGCCAGTAGTTATACAGGGGGCGGGTGGTATGGCTACACCTTC. The rearrangement joins TRBV19 to TRBJ1-2; 9 nucleotides align to TRBD1. CDR1 LNHDA and CDR2 SQIVND come from the germline V gene (reference sequence). This CDR3 is built from 15 residues. Trimming removed 5 bases from V and 5 bases from J; junction bases left unmatched: 9.

The chain uses TRBV5-1 and TRBJ1-1; unclear D gene. Germline V gene data show CDR1 as SGHRS and CDR2 as YFSETQ. The CDR3 runs 12 residues. Trimming removed 5 bases at V and 0 bases at J, with 5 bases between. CDR3 amino acids: CASRLVNTEAFF. In DNA, the CDR3 is TGCGCCAGCAGGTTAGTGAACACTGAAGCTTTCTTT.

V gene TRBV24-1 combines with J gene TRBJ1-4; D gene uncertain. Germline-derived CDR1 and CDR2 are KGHDR and SFDVKD. The CDR3 covers 14 residues. Trimming removed 9 bases from V and 4 bases from J, with 14 bases in between. The CDR3 sequence: CATGSRGDNEKLFF. The DNA of the CDR3 is TGTGCCACCGGATCCCGCGGGGATAATGAAAAACTGTTTTTT.

The chain employs TRBV5-3 and TRBJ1-4, with 11 bases matching TRBD1. Being an ORF, TRBV5-3 has a function that is uncertain. This CDR3 contains 16 residues. The J segment lost 5 bases and the V segment lost 3 bases, leaving 6 bases of the junction unmatched. CDR3 sequence (DNA): TGTGCCAGAAGCTCCGGACAGGGGGCATCCAATGAAAAACTGTTTTTT. The encoded protein is CARSSGQGASNEKLFF.

The chain links TRBV18 to TRBJ2-2; D is uncertain. The CDR3 totals 16 residues. Between the trimmed V and J ends, which lost 3 bases and 5 bases, there was a span of 16 bases. The V gene's germline CDR1 is KGHSH and CDR2 LQKENI. CDR3 loop: CASSPTTQVLTGELFF. For the CDR3, the DNA is TGTGCCAGCTCACCCACCACCCAGGTTTTAACCGGGGAGCTGTTTTTT.

This chain's CDR3 is CASSLGSHPSTDTQYF. CDR3 sequence (DNA): TGTGCCAGCAGCTTAGGGAGTCACCCTAGCACAGATACGCAGTATTTT. This chain connects TRBV7-3 to TRBJ2-3; TRBD2 might be the D (5 bases). Germline lookup yields CDR1 SGHTA and CDR2 FQGTGA. V dropped 2 bases and J dropped 0 bases, with 12 bases sitting between them. This CDR3 is 16 amino acids long.

The chain couples TRBV5-4 to TRBJ1-1, with 7 bases aligning to TRBD1. The junction had 2 bases not matched to a gene; V was cut back by 0 bases and J by 0 bases. The CDR3 loop spans 15 amino acids. Germline CDR1 SGHNT, CDR2 YYREEE (reference sequence). The CDR3 here is CASSLVQGLNTEAFF. As DNA, the CDR3 is TGTGCCAGCAGCTTGGTACAGGGGTTGAACACTGAAGCTTTCTTT.